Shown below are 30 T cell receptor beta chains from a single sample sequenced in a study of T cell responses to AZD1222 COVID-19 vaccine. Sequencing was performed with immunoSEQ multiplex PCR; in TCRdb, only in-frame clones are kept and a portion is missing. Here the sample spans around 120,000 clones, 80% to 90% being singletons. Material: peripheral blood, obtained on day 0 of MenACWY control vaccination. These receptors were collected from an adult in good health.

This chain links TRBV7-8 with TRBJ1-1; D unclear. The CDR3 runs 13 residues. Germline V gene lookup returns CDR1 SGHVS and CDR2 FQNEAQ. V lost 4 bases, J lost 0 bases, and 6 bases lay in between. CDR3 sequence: CASSSNLNTEAFF. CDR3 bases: TGTGCCAGCAGCTCCAATCTGAACACTGAAGCTTTCTTT.

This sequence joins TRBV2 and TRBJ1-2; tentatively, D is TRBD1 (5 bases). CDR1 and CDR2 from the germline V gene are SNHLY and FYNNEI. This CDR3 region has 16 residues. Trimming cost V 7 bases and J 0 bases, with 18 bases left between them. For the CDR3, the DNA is TGTGCCAGCACTCACGGGACGGAGAAAGCTAACTATGGCTACACCTTC. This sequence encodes CASTHGTEKANYGYTF.

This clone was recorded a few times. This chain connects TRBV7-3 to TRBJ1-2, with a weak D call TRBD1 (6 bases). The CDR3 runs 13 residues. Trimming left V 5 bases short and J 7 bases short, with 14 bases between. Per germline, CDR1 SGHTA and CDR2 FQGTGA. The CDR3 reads CASSLDSSSGYTF. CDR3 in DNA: TGTGCCAGCAGCCTGGACAGTTCGTCTGGCTACACCTTC.

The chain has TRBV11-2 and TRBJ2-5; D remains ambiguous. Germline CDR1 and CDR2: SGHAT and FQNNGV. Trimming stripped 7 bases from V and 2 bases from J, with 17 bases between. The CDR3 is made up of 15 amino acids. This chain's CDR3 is CASTNTRPGQETQYF. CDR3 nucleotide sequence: TGTGCCAGCACCAACACGAGGCCAGGTCAAGAGACCCAGTACTTC. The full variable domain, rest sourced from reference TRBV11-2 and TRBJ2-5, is EAGVAQSPRYKIIEKRQSVAFWCNPISGHATLYWYQQILGQGPKLLIQFQNNGVVDDSQLPKDRFSAERLKGVDSTLKIQPAKLEDSAVYLCASTNTRPGQETQYFGPGTRLLVL.

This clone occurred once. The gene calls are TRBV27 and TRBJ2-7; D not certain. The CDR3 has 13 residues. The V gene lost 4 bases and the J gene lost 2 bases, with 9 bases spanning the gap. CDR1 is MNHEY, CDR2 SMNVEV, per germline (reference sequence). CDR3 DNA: TGTGCCAGCAGTTATCGGGTAACCTACGAGCAGTACTTC. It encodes CASSYRVTYEQYF.

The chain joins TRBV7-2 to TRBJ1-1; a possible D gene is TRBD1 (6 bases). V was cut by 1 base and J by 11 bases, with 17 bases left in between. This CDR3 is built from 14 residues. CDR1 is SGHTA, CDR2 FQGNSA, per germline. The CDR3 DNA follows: TGTGCCAGCAGCTTAGTACGTATGGGGGGCAGGGCTTTCTTT. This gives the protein CASSLVRMGGRAFF.

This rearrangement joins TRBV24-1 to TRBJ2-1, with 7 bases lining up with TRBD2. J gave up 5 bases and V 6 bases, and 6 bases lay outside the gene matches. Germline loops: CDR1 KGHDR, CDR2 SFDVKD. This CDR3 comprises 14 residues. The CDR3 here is CATSSGTFHNEQFF. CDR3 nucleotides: TGTGCCACCAGTAGCGGGACCTTTCACAATGAGCAGTTCTTC.

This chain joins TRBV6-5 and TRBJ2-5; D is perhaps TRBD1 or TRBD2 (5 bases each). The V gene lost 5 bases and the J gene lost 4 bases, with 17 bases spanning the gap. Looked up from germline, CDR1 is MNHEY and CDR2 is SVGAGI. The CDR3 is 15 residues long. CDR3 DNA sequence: TGTGCCAGCAGTCAGGGTCGAGGGGTGGCAGAGACCCAGTACTTC. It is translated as CASSQGRGVAETQYF.

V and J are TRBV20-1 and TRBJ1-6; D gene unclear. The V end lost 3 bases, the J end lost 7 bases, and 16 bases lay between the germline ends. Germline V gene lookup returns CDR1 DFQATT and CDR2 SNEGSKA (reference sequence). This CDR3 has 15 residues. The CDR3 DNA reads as TGCAGTGCTAGTTCTGCTGGCAGAGTGAATTCACCCCTCCACTTT. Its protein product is CSASSAGRVNSPLHF.

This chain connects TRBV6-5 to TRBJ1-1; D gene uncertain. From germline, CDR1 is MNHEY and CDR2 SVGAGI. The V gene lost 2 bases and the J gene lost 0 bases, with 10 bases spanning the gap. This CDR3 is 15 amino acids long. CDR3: CASSYGWQMNTEAFF. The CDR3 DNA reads TGTGCCAGCAGTTACGGTTGGCAGATGAACACTGAAGCTTTCTTT.

CDR3 DNA sequence: TGTGCCAGCAGCTATTCCTGGACTAGCGGGAGCGCAGATACGCAGTATTTT. It translates to CASSYSWTSGSADTQYF. The chain couples TRBV5-8 to TRBJ2-3, with 13 bases aligning to TRBD2. From germline, CDR1 is SGHTS and CDR2 YDEGEE. V lost 3 bases and J lost 4; bases outside the gene matches: 8. The CDR3 runs to 17 residues.

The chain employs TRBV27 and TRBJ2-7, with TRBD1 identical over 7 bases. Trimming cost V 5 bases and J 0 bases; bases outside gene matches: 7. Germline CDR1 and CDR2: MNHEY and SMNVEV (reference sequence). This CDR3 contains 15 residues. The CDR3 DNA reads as TGTGCCAGCAGTCCTCACAGGGGCCTCTCCTACGAGCAGTACTTC. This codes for CASSPHRGLSYEQYF.

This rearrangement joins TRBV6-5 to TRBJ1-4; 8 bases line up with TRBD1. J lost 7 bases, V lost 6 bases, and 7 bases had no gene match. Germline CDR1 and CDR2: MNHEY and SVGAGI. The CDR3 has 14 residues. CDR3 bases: TGTGCCAGCAGCCATGGACAGGGTTCTGAAAAACTGTTTTTT. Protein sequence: CASSHGQGSEKLFF.

In nucleotides, the CDR3 is TGTGCCAGCAGCTTAGACAGGGGCGGGCAGCCCCAGCATTTT. It specifies CASSLDRGGQPQHF. The chain links TRBV7-4 to TRBJ1-5; 7 positions agree with TRBD1. The CDR3 has 14 amino acids. V shed 1 base and J 7 bases; nucleotides not matched to a gene: 4. Germline V gene sequence: CDR1 SGHVT, CDR2 SQSDAQ. Using reference TRBV7-4 and TRBJ1-5 for the parts outside the CDR3, the full variable domain is GAGVSQSPRYKVAKRGRDVALRCDSISGHVTLYWYRQTLGQGSEVLTYSQSDAQRDKSGRPSGRFSAERPERSVSTLKIQRTEQGDSAVYLCASSLDRGGQPQHFGDGTRLSIL.

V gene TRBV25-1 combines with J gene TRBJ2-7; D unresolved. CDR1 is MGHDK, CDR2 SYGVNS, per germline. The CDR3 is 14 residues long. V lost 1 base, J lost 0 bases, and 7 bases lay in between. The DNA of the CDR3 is TGTGCCAGCAGTGAATTTCCGGACTCCTACGAGCAGTACTTC. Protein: CASSEFPDSYEQYF.

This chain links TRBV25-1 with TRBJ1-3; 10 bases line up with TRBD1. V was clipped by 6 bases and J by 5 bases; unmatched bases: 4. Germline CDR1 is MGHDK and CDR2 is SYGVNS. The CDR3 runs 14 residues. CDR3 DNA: TGTGCCAGCAGGGGACAGGGGATGCGAAACACCATATATTTT. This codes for CASRGQGMRNTIYF.

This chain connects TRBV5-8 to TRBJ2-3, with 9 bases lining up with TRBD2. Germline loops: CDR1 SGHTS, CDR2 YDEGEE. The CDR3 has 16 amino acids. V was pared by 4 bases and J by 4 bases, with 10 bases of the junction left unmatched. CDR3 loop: CASSLSGTSIPDTQYF. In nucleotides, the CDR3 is TGTGCCAGCAGCCTATCCGGGACTAGCATCCCAGATACGCAGTATTTT.

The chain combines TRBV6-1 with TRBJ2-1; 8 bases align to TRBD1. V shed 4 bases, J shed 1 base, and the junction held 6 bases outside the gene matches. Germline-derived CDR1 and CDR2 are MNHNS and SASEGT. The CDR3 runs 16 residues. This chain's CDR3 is CASSGSRDRSYNEQFF. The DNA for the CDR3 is TGTGCCAGCAGTGGCAGCCGGGACAGGTCCTACAATGAGCAGTTCTTC.

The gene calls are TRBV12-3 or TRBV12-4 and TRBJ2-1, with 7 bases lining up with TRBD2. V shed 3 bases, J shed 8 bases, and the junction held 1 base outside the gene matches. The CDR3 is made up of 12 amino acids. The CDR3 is CASSLREYEQFF. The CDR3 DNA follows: TGTGCCAGCAGTTTGCGGGAGTATGAGCAGTTCTTC.

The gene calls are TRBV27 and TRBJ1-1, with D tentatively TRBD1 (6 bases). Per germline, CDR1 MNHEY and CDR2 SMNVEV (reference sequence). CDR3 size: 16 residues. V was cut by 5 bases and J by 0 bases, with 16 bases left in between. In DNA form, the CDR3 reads TGTGCCAGCAGTCCTCGGACAGCCCTAATGAACACTGAAGCTTTCTTT. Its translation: CASSPRTALMNTEAFF.

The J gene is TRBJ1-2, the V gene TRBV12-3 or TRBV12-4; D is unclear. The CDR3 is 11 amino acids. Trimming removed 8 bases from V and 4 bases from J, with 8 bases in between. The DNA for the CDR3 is TGTGCCAGCCGAGGGAGCTATGGCTACACCTTC. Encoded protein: CASRGSYGYTF.

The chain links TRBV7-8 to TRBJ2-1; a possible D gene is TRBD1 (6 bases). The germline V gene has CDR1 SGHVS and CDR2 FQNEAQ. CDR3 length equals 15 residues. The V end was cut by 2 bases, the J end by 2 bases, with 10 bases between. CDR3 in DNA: TGTGCCAGCAGCTTAAGGGACATAGCCTACAATGAGCAGTTCTTC. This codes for CASSLRDIAYNEQFF.

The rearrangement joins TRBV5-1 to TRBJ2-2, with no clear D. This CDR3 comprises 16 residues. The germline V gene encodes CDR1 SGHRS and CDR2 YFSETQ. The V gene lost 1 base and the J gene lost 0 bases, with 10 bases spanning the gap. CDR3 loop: CASSLSQSANTGELFF. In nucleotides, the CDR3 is TGCGCCAGCAGCTTGTCGCAGTCCGCGAACACCGGGGAGCTGTTTTTT.

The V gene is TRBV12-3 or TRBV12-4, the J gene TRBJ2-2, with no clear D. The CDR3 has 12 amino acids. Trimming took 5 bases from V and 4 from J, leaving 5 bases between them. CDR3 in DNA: TGTGCCAGCAGTCCCCGCACCGGGGAGCTGTTTTTT. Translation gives CASSPRTGELFF.

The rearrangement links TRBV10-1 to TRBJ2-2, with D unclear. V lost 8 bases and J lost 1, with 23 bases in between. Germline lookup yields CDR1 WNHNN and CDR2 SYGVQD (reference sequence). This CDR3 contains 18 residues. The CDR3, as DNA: TGCGCCAGCGGAGATGGGCCTGGGGTTGGCGGGAACACCGGGGAGCTGTTTTTT. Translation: CASGDGPGVGGNTGELFF.

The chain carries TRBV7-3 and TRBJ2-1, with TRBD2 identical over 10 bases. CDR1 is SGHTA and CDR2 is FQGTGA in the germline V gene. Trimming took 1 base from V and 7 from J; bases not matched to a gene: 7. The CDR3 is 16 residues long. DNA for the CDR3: TGTGCCAGCAGCTTAATGGAGGGACTAGCGTTGAATGAGCAGTTCTTC. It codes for CASSLMEGLALNEQFF.

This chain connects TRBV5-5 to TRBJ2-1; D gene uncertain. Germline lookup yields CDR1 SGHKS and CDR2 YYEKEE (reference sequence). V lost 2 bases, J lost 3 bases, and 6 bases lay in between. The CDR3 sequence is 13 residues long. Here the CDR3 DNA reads TGTGCCAGCAGCTTTGGCAACTACAATGAGCAGTTCTTC. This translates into CASSFGNYNEQFF.

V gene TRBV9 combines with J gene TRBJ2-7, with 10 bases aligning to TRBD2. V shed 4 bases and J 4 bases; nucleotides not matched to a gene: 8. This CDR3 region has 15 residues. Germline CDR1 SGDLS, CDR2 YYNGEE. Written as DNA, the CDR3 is TGTGCCAGCAGCCCGCTAGCGGGAGAACCTTACGAGCAGTACTTC. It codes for CASSPLAGEPYEQYF.

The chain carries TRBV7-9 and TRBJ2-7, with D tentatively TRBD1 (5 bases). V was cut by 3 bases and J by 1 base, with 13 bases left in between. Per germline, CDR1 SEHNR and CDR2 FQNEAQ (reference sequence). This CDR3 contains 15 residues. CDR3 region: CASSFPGLTSYEQYF. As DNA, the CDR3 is TGTGCCAGCAGCTTTCCAGGGCTCACATCCTACGAGCAGTACTTC.

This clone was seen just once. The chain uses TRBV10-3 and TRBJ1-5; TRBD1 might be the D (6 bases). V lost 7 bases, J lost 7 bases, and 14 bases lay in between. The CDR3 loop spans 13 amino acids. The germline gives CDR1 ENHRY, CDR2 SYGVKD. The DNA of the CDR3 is TGTGCCATCAACTTACAGGGAGTCCAGCCCCAGCATTTT. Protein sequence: CAINLQGVQPQHF.